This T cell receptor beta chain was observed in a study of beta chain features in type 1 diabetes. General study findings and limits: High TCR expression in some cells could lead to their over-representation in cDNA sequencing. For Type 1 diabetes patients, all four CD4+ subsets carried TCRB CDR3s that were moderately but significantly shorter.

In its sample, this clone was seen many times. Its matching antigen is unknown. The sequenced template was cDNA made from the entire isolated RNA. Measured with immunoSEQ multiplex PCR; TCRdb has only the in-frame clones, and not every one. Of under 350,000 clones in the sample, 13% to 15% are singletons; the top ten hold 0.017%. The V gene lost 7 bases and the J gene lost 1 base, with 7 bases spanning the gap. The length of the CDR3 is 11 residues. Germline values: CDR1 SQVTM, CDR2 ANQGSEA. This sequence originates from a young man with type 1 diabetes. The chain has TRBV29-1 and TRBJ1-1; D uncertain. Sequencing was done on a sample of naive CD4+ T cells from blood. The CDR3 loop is CSGRENTEAFF. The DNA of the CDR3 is TGCAGCGGGCGGGAGAACACTGAAGCTTTCTTT.